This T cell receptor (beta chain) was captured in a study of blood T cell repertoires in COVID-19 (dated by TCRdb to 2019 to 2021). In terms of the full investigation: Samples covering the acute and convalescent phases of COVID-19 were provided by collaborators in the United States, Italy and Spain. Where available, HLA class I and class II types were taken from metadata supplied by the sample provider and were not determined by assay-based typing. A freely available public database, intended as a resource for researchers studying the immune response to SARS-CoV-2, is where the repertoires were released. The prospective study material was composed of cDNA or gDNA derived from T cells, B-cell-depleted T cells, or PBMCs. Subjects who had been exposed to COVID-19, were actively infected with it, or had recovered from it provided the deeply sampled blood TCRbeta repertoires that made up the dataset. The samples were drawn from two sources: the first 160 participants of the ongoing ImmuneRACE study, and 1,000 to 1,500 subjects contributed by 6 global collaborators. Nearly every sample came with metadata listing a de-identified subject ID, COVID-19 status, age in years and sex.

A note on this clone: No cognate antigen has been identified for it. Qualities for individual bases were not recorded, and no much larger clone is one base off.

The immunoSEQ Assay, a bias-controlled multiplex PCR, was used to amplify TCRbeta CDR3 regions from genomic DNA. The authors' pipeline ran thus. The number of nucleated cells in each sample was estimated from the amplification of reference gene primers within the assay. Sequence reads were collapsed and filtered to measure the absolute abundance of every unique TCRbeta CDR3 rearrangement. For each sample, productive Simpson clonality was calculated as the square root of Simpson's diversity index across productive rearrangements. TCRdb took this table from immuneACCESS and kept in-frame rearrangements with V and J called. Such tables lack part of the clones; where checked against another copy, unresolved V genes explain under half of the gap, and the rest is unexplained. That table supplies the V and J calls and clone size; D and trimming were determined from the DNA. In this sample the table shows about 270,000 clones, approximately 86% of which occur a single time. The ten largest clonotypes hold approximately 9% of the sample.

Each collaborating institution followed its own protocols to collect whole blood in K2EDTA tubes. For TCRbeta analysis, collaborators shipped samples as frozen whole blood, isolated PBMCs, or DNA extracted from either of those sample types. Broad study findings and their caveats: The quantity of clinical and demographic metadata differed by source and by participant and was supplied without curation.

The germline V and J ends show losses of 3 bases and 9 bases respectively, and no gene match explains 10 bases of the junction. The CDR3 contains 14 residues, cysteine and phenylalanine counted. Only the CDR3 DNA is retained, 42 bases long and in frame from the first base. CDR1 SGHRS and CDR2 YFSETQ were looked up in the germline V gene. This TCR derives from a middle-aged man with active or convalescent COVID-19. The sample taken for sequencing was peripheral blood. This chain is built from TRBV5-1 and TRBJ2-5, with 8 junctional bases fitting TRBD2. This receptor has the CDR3 CASSSGLVDGAQYF. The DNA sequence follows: TGCGCCAGCAGCTCGGGACTAGTCGATGGGGCCCAGTACTTC.